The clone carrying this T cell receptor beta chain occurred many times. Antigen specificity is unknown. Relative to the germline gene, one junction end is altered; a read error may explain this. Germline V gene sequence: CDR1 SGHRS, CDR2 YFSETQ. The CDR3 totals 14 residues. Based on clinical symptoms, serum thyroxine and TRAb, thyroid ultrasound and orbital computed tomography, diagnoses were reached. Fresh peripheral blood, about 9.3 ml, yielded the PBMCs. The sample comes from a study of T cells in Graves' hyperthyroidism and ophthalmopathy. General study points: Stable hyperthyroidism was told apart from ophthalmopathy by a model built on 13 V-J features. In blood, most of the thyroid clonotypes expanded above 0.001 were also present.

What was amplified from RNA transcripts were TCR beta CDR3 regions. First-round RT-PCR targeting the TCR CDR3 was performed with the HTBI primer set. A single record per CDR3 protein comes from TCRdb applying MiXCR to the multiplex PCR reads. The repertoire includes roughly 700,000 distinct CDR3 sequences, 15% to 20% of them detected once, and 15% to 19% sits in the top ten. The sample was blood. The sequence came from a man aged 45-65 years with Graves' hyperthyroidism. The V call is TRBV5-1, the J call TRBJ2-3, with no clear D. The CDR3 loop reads CASSLVPPPDTQYF. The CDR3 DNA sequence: TGCGCCAGCAGTTTGGTACCCCCCCCAGATACGCAGTATTTT.